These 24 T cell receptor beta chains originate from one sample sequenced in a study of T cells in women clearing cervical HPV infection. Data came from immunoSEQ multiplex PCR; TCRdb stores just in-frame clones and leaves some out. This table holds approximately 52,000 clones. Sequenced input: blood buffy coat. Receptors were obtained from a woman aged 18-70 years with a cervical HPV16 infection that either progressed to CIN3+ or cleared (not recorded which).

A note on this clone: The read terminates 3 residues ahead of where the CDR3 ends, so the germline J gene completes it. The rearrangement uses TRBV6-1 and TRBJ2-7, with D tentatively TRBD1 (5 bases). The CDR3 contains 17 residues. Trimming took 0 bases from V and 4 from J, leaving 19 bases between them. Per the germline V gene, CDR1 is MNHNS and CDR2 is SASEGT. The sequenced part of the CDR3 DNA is TGTGCCAGCAGTGAAGCGCTCTTAGTAAGGGGTGGGTACGAG. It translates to CASSEALLVRGGYE. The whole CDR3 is CASSEALLVRGGYEQYF.

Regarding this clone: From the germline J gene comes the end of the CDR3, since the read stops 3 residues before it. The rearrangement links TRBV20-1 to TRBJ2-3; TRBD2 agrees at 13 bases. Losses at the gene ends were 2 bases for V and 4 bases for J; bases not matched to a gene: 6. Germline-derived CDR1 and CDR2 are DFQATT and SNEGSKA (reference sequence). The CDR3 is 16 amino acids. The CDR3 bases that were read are TGCAGTGCTAGACCAACTAGCGGGAGGGCCGCAGATACG. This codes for CSARPTSGRAADT. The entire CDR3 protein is CSARPTSGRAADTQYF.

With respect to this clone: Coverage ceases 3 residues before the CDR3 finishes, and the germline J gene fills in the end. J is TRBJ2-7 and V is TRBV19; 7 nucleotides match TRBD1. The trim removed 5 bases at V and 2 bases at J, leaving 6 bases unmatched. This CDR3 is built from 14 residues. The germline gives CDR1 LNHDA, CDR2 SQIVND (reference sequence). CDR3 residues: CASSSNRGTYEQYF. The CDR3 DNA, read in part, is TGTGCCAGTAGTTCAAACAGGGGAACCTACGAG.

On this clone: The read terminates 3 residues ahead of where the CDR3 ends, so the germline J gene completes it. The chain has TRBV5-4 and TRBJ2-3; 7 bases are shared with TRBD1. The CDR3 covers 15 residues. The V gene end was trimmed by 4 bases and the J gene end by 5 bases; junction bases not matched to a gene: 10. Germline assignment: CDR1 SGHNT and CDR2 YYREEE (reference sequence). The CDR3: CASSTGTDLGDTQYF. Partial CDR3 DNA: TGTGCCAGCAGCACCGGGACAGACCTAGGAGATACG.

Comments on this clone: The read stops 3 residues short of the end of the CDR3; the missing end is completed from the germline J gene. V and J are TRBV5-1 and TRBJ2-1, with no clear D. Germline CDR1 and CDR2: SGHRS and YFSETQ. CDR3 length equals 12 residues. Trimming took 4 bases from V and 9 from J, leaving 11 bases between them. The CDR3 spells CASSVGTGEQFF. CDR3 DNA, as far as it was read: TGCGCCAGCAGCGTGGGTACGGGTGAG.

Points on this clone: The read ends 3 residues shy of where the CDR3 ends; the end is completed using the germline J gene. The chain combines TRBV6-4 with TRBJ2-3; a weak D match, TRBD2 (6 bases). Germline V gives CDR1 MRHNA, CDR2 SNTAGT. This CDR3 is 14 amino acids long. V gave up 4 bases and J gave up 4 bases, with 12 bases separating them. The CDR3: CASSVRTGADTQYF. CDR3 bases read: TGTGCCAGCAGTGTTCGAACGGGGGCAGATACG.

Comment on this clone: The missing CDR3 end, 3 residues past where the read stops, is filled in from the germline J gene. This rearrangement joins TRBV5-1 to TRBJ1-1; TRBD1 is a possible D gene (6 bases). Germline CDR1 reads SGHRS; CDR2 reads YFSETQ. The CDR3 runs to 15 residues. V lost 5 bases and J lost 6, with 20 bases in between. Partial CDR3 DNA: TGCGCCAGCAGTAAGGATATGTCGGGGGGCGCTGAA. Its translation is CASSKDMSGGAE. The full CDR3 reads CASSKDMSGGAEAFF.

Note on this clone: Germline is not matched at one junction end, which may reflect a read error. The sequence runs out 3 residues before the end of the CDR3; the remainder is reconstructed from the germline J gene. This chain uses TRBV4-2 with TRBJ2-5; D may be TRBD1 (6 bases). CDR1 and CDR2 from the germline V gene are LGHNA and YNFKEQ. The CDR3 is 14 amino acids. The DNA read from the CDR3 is TGCGCCAGCAGCCAAGATTACAGGGACGAGACC. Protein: CASSQDYRDET. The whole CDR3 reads CASSQDYRDETQYF.

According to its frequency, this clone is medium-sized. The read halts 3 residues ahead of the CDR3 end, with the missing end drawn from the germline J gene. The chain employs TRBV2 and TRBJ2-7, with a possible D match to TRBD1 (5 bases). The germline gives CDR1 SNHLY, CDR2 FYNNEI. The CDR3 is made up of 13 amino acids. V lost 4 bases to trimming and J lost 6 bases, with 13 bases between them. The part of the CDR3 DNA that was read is TGTGCCAGCAGTGGACAGCTTTTGAGCGAG. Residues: CASSGQLLSE. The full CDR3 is CASSGQLLSEQYF. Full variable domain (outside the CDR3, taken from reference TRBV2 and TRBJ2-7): EPEVTQTPSHQVTQMGQEVILRCVPISNHLYFYWYRQILGQKVEFLVSFYNNEISEKSEIFDDQFSVERPDGSNFTLKIRSTKLEDSAMYFCASSGQLLSEQYFGPGTRLTVT.

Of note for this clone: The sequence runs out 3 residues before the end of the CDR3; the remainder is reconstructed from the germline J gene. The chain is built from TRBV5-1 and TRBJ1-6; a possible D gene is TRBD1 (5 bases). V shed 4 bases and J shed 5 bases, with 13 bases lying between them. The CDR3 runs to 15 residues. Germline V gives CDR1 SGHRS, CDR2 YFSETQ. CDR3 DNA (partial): TGCGCCAGCAGCGCAGGGCTTATGGATAATTCACCC. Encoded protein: CASSAGLMDNSP. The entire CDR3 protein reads CASSAGLMDNSPLHF.

The sequenced CDR3 bases are TGTGCCAGCAGCCAGGGATTCAGTGAAAAA. As protein: CASSQGFSEK. In full, the CDR3 is CASSQGFSEKLFF. The rearrangement links TRBV11-2 to TRBJ1-4, with D perhaps matching TRBD1 (5 bases). The read finishes 3 residues shy of the CDR3 end, and the germline J gene is used to complete it. V lost 5 bases, J lost 7 bases, and 11 bases lay in between. CDR3 length: 13 amino acids. The germline CDR1 and CDR2 sequences are SGHAT and FQNNGV.

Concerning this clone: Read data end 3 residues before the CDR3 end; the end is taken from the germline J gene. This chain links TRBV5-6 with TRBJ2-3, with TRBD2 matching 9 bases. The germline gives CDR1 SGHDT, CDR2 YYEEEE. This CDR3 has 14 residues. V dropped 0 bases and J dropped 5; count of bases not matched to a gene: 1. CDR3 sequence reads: CASSLGGGEDTQYF. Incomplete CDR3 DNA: TGTGCCAGCAGCTTGGGCGGGGGGGAAGATACG.

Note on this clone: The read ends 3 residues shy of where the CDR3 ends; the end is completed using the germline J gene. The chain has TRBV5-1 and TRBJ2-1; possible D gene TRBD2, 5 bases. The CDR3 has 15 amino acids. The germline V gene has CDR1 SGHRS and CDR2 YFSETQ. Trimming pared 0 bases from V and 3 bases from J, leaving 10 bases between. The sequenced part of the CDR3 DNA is TGCGCCAGCAGCTTGGCCTTGGACTTCTACAATGAG. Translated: CASSLALDFYNE. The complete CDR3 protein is CASSLALDFYNEQFF.

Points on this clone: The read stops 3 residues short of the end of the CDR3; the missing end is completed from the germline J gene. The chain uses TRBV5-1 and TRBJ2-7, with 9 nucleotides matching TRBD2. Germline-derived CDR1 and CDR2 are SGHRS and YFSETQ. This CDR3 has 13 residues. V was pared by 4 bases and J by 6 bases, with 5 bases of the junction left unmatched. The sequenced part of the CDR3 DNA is TGCGCCAGCAGCGGCGGGAGGGTAAGCGAG. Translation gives CASSGGRVSE. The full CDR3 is CASSGGRVSEQYF. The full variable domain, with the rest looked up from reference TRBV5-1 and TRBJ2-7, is KAGVTQTPRYLIKTRGQQVTLSCSPISGHRSVSWYQQTPGQGLQFLFEYFSETQRNKGNFPGRFSGRQFSNSRSEMNVSTLELGDSALYLCASSGGRVSEQYFGPGTRLTVT.

CDR3 in amino acids: CSGLRYGTGGSYEQYF. The CDR3 bases that were read are TGCAGCGGACTCAGGTATGGGACAGGGGGCTCCTACGAG. This chain joins TRBV29-1 and TRBJ2-7; 11 nucleotides line up with TRBD1. The read terminates 3 residues ahead of where the CDR3 ends, so the germline J gene completes it. The ends lost 7 bases at V and 0 bases at J; junction bases unmatched: 11. The germline V gene has CDR1 SQVTM and CDR2 ANQGSEA. The CDR3 is made up of 16 amino acids.

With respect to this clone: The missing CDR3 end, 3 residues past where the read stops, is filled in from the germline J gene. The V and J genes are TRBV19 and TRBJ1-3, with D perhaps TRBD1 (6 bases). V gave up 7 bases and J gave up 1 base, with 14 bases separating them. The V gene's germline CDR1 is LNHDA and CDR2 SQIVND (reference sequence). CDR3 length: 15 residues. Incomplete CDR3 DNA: TGTGCCAGTAAAACAGGGTTATCTTCTGGAAACACC. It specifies CASKTGLSSGNT. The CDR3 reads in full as CASKTGLSSGNTIYF.

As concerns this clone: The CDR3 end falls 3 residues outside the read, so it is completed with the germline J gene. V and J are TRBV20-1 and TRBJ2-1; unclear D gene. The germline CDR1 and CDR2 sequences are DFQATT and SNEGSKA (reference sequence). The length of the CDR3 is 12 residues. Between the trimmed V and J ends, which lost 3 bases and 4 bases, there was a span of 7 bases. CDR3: CSASATYNEQFF. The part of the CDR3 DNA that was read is TGCAGTGCTAGCGCAACATACAATGAG.

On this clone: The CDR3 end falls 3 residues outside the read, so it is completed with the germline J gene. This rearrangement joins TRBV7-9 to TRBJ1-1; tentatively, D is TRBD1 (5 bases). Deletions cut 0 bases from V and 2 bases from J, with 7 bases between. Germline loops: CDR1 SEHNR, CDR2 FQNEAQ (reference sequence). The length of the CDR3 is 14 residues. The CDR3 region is CASSLAGENTEAFF. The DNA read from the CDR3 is TGTGCCAGCAGCTTAGCAGGGGAAAACACTGAA.

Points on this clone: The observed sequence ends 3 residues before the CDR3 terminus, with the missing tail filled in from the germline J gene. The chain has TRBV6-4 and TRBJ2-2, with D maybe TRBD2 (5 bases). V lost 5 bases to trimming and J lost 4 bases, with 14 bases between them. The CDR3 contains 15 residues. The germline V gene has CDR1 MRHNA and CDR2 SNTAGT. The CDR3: CASSLDSAGTGELFF. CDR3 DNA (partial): TGTGCCAGCAGTCTCGACTCGGCGGGCACCGGGGAG.

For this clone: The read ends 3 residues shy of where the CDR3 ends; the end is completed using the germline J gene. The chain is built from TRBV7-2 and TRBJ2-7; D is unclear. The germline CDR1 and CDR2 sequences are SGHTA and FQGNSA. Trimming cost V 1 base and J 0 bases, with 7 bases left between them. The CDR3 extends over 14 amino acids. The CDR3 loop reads CASSLVAGSYEQYF. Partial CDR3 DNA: TGTGCCAGCAGCTTAGTGGCAGGCTCCTACGAG.

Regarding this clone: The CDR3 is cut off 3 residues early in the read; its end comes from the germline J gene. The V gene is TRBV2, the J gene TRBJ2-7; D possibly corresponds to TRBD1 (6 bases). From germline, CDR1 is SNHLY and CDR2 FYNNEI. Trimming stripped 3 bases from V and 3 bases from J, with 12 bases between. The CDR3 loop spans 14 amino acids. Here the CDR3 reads CASSDWGQDYEQYF. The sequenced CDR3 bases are TGTGCCAGCAGTGATTGGGGACAAGACTACGAG.

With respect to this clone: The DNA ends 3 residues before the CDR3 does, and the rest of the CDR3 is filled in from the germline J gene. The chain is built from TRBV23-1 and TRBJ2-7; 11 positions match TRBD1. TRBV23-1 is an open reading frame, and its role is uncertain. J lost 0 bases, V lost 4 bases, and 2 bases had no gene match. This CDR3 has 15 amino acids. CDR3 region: CASSLGTGGSYEQYF. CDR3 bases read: TGCGCCAGCAGTCTTGGGACAGGGGGCTCCTACGAG.

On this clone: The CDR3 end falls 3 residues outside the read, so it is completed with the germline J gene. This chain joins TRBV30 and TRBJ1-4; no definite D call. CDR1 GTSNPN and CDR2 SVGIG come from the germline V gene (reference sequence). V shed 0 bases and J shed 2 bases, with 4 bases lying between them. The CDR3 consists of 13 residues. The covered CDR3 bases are TGTGCCTGGAGTGTACAGACTAATGAAAAA. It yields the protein CAWSVQTNEK. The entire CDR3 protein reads CAWSVQTNEKLFF.

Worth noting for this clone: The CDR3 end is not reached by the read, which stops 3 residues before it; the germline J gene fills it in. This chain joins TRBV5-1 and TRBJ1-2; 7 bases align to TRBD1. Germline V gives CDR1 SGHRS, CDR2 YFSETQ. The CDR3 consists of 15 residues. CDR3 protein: CASGLGTVVPGGYTF. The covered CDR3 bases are TGCGCCAGCGGATTGGGGACAGTCGTGCCAGGCGGC.